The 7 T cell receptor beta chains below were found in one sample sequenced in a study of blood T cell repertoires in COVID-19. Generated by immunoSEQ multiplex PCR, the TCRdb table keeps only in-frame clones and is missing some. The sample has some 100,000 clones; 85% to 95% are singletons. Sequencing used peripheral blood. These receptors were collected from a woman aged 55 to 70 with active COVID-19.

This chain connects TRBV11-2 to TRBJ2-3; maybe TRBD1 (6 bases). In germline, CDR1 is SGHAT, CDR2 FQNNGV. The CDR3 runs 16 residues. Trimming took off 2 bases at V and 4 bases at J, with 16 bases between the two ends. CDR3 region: CASSLRQDPSADTQYF. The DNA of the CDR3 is TGTGCCAGCAGCTTAAGACAGGACCCGAGCGCAGATACGCAGTATTTT.

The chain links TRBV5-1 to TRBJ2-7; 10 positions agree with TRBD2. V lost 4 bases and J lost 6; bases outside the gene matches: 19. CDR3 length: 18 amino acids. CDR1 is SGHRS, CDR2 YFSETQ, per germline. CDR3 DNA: TGCGCCAGCAGCCCCCGTGGGACTAGCGCCTCCCCGGCCTTCGAGCAGTACTTC. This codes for CASSPRGTSASPAFEQYF. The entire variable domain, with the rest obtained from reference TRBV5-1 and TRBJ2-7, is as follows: KAGVTQTPRYLIKTRGQQVTLSCSPISGHRSVSWYQQTPGQGLQFLFEYFSETQRNKGNFPGRFSGRQFSNSRSEMNVSTLELGDSALYLCASSPRGTSASPAFEQYFGPGTRLTVT.

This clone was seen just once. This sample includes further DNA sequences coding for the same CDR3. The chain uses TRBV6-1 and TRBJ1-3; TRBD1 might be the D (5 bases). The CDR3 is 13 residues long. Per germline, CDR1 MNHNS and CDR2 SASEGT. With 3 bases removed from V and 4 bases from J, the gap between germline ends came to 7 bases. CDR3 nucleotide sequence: TGTGCCAGCAGTGACAGGGCCGGAAACACCATATATTTT. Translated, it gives CASSDRAGNTIYF.

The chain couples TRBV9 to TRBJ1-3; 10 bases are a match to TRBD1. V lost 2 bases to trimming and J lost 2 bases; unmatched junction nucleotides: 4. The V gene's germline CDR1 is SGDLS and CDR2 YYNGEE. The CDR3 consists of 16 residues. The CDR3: CASSVDRGTAGNTIYF. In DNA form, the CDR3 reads TGTGCCAGCAGCGTGGACAGGGGGACGGCTGGAAACACCATATATTTT.

The chain's CDR3 is CASRETGQNSPLHF. CDR3 coding DNA: TGTGCCAGCAGGGAGACAGGGCAAAATTCACCCCTCCACTTT. The V gene is TRBV25-1, the J gene TRBJ1-6, with 7 bases aligning to TRBD1. The CDR3 extends over 14 amino acids. In germline, CDR1 is MGHDK, CDR2 SYGVNS. V shed 6 bases and J 7 bases; nucleotides not matched to a gene: 6.

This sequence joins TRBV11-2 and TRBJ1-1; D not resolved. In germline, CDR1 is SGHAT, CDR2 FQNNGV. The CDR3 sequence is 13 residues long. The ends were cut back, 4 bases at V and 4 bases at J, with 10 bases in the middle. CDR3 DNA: TGTGCCAGCAGCTACCGCGAGGGCACTGAAGCTTTCTTT. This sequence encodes CASSYREGTEAFF.

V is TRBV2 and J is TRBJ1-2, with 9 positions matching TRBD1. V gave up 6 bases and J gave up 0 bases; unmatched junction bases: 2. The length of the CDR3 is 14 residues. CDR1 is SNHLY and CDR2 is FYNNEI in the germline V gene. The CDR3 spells CASRGTGTNYGYTF. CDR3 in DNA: TGTGCCAGCAGGGGGACAGGGACTAACTATGGCTACACCTTC.